Following are 10 T cell receptor beta chains from one sample sequenced in a study of beta chain features in type 1 diabetes (dated by TCRdb to 2017 to 2018). Library preparation employed the immunoSEQ multiplex PCR assay. All of the isolated RNA was reverse transcribed with the High Capacity cDNA Reverse Transcription Kit, so expressed TCRB transcripts were sequenced. The source is immuneACCESS, and TCRdb retained only in-frame sequences with V and J called. Part of the clones is not carried over; for the studies checked, unresolved V genes explain less than half of this, and the remainder is unexplained. This sample is represented by fewer than 300,000 clones; around 9.9% of them were singletons. The ten largest clonotypes hold 0.017% of the sample. Results and caveats for the whole study, not just this receptor: Type 1 diabetes patients showed a moderate but significant shortening of TCRB CDR3 length in all four CD4+ subsets.

These receptors' antigens are unknown. Material for sequencing was naive CD4+ T cells from blood. Read against the paper, the sample's cell subset or site label means: true naive CD4+ T cells. These TCRs come from a man younger than 45 with type 1 diabetes.

The chain couples TRBV15 to TRBJ2-5; tentatively, D is TRBD2 (5 bases). The CDR3 runs 13 residues. Germline V gene lookup returns CDR1 LNHNV and CDR2 YYDKDF (reference sequence). With 4 bases removed from V and 9 bases from J, the gap between germline ends came to 15 bases. CDR3 sequence reads: CATSTKEGRSQYF. Written as DNA, the CDR3 is TGTGCCACCAGCACAAAAGAGGGTCGGTCCCAGTACTTC.

This clone was observed a handful of times. The chain uses TRBV30 and TRBJ1-1; TRBD1 matches at 8 bases. Losses at the gene ends were 1 base for V and 4 bases for J; bases not matched to a gene: 2. The CDR3 is 13 amino acids. The germline CDR1 and CDR2 sequences are GTSNPN and SVGIG (reference sequence). CDR3 loop: CAWSGQGPTEAFF. Here the CDR3 DNA reads TGTGCCTGGAGTGGACAGGGGCCCACTGAAGCTTTCTTT.

The V and J genes are TRBV15 and TRBJ1-6; 8 bases line up with TRBD1. The CDR3 is 14 amino acids. Germline CDR1 and CDR2: LNHNV and YYDKDF (reference sequence). V was clipped by 1 base and J by 7 bases; unmatched bases: 0. The CDR3 region is CATSRGTGNSPLHF. Here the CDR3 DNA reads TGTGCCACCAGCAGAGGGACAGGGAATTCACCCCTCCACTTT.

This clone was found a few times. This chain joins TRBV7-8 and TRBJ1-5, with a possible D match to TRBD1 (6 bases). CDR1 SGHVS and CDR2 FQNEAQ come from the germline V gene. This CDR3 region has 16 residues. V lost 0 bases and J lost 0, with 9 bases in between. CDR3 DNA sequence: TGTGCCAGCAGCTTAGCGAGGACAGTTAGCAATCAGCCCCAGCATTTT. Protein: CASSLARTVSNQPQHF.

This clone was counted only a few times. This chain links TRBV4-2 with TRBJ2-7; tentatively, D is TRBD2 (5 bases). The germline gives CDR1 LGHNA, CDR2 YNFKEQ. The CDR3 runs to 16 residues. Trimming took off 0 bases at V and 7 bases at J, with 19 bases between the two ends. CDR3 DNA sequence: TGTGCCAGCAGCCAAGAGGCAAACTCGAGGGTGAGGGAGCAGTACTTC. This translates into CASSQEANSRVREQYF.

The chain combines TRBV4-1 with TRBJ1-5; maybe TRBD1 (6 bases). The germline V and J ends were trimmed by 3 bases and 9 bases, with 24 bases remaining between them. CDR3 length: 17 residues. CDR1 is MGHRA and CDR2 is YSYEKL in the germline V gene. CDR3 sequence (DNA): TGCGCCAGCAGCCAGAAGATGGGACAAGATCCGCGAAGGCCCCAGCATTTT. It is translated as CASSQKMGQDPRRPQHF.

The chain employs TRBV5-1 and TRBJ2-1, with D possibly being TRBD1 (5 bases). Germline V lookup: CDR1 SGHRS, CDR2 YFSETQ. V lost 4 bases, J lost 6 bases, and 11 bases lay in between. The length of the CDR3 is 13 residues. The CDR3 coding sequence is TGCGCCAGCAGCGTAGTAGGGGTCAATGAGCAGTTCTTC. Translated: CASSVVGVNEQFF.

In this sample, this clone turned up a few times. The chain recombines TRBV5-1 with TRBJ1-2; TRBD1 is a possible D gene (6 bases). This CDR3 has 14 amino acids. Trimming pared 4 bases from V and 2 bases from J, leaving 12 bases between. CDR1 and CDR2 from the germline V gene are SGHRS and YFSETQ. CDR3 bases: TGCGCCAGCAGCCAGGGGACGGAGAACTATGGCTACACCTTC. As protein: CASSQGTENYGYTF.

The rearrangement uses TRBV19 and TRBJ1-2, with D maybe TRBD1 (6 bases). V shed 4 bases and J shed 6 bases, with 12 bases lying between them. The CDR3 spans 13 residues. Germline loops: CDR1 LNHDA, CDR2 SQIVND (reference sequence). The CDR3 nucleotides are TGTGCCAGTAGTACCACAACAGGGAATGGCTACACCTTC. Translating gives CASSTTTGNGYTF.

The chain carries TRBV9 and TRBJ2-5; D is unresolved. The CDR3 has 12 amino acids. Per germline, CDR1 SGDLS and CDR2 YYNGEE. Trimming left V 3 bases short and J 1 base short, with 4 bases between. The CDR3 sequence is CASSGPQETQYF. The CDR3 DNA reads TGTGCCAGCAGCGGGCCCCAAGAGACCCAGTACTTC.